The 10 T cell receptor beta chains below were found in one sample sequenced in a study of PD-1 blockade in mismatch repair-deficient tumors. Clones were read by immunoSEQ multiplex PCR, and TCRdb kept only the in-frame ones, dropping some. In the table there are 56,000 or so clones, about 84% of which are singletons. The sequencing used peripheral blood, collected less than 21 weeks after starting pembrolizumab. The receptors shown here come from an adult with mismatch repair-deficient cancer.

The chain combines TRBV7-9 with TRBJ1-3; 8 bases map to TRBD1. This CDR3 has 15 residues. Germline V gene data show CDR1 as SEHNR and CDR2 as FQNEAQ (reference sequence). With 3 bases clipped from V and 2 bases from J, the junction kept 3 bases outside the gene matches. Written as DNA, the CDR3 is TGTGCCAGCAGCTTGGGGACAGGCCCTGGAAACACCATATATTTT. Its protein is CASSLGTGPGNTIYF.

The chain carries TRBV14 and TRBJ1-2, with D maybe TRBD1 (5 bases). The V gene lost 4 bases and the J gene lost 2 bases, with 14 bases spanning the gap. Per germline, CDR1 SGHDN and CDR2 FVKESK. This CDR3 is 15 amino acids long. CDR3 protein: CASSRGTRGNYGYTF. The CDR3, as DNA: TGTGCCAGCAGCCGTGGGACTCGGGGGAACTATGGCTACACCTTC.

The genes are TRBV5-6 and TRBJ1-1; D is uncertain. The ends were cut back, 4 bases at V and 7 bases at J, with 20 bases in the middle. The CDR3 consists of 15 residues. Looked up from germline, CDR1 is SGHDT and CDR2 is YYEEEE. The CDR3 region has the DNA TGTGCCAGCAGCCGAGCCCTTATCTATGAGGTTGAAGCTTTCTTT. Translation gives CASSRALIYEVEAFF.

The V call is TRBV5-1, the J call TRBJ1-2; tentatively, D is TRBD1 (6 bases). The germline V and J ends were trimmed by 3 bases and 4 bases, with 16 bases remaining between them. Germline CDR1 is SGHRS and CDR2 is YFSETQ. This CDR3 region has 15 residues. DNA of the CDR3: TGCGCCAGCAGCTCGCAACAGGGAACCATCTATGGCTACACCTTC. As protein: CASSSQQGTIYGYTF.

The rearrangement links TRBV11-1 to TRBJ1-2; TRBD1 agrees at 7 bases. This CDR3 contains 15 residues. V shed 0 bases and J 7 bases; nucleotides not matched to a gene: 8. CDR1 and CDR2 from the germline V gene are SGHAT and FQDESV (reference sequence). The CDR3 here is CASSLAADREVGYTF. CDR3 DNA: TGTGCCAGCAGCTTAGCCGCTGACAGGGAGGTTGGCTACACCTTC.

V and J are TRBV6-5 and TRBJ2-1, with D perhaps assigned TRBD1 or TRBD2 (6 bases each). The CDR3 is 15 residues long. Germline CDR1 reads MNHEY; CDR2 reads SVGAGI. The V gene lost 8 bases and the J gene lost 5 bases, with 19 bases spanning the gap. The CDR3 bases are TGTGCCAGCTCCCTAGTGGGGGGCTCACACAATGAGCAGTTCTTC. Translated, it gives CASSLVGGSHNEQFF.

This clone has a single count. The CDR3 reads CASSLAEGGRPYSYEQYF. The CDR3 DNA sequence: TGCGCCAGCAGCTTGGCCGAGGGCGGGAGACCCTACTCCTACGAGCAGTACTTC. The chain recombines TRBV5-1 with TRBJ2-7; 7 bases are shared with TRBD2. Trimming removed 0 bases from V and 0 bases from J; junction bases left unmatched: 12. The CDR3 has 18 residues. Germline V gene data show CDR1 as SGHRS and CDR2 as YFSETQ.

This CDR3 reads CASSSGLDPIQYF. The CDR3 DNA is TGTGCCAGCAGCTCTGGACTAGATCCCATTCAGTACTTC. The chain joins TRBV5-4 to TRBJ2-4; 7 nucleotides agree with TRBD2. V lost 3 bases to trimming and J lost 9 bases; unmatched junction nucleotides: 6. The CDR3 has 13 amino acids. Germline CDR1 reads SGHNT; CDR2 reads YYREEE (reference sequence).

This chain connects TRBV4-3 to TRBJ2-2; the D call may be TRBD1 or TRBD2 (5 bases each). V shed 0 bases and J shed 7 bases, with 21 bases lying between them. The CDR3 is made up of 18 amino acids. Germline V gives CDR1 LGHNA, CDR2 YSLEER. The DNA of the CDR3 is TGCGCCAGCAGCCAAGACCCACCCGACCGAGGGGTGATCGGGGAGCTGTTTTTT. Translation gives CASSQDPPDRGVIGELFF.

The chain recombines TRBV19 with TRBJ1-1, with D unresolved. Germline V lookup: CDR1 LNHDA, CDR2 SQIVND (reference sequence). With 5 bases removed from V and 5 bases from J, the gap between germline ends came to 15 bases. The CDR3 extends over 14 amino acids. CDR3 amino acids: CASSPRTGWTEAFF. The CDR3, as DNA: TGTGCCAGTAGTCCAAGGACGGGTTGGACTGAAGCTTTCTTT.